This T cell receptor (beta chain) comes out of a study of CD8 T cells in ankylosing spondylitis. This clonotype came up many times. The antigen is unknown. The study, taken as a whole, reports: In ankylosing spondylitis blood, a motif of about 8 highly homologous TCR beta variants appeared characteristic. There was reportedly significant enrichment of clones that were disease-linked in matched ankylosing spondylitis synovial fluid. Some of the motif variants had earlier been found in reactive arthritis patients' fluid and blood.

TCR beta libraries were made by quantitative 5'-RACE with molecular barcodes. TCRdb re-called the 5' RACE reads through MiXCR, storing one row per CDR3 protein. The sample has around 230,000 distinct CDR3 sequences; 7% to 10% are singletons. CDR3 length: 15 amino acids. The J segment lost 4 bases and the V segment lost 4 bases, leaving 4 bases of the junction unmatched. CDR1 LGHDT and CDR2 YNNKEL come from the germline V gene (reference sequence). The chain has TRBV3-1 and TRBJ2-5; 12 bases fit TRBD2. The sample taken for sequencing was blood, either unsorted or a sorted T cell fraction (not recorded which). The TCR sequence derives from a female donor with ankylosing spondylitis or in good health (not recorded which). The CDR3 DNA follows: TGTGCCAGCAGCCCGACTAGCGGGAGAGGAGAGACCCAGTACTTC. Residues: CASSPTSGRGETQYF.